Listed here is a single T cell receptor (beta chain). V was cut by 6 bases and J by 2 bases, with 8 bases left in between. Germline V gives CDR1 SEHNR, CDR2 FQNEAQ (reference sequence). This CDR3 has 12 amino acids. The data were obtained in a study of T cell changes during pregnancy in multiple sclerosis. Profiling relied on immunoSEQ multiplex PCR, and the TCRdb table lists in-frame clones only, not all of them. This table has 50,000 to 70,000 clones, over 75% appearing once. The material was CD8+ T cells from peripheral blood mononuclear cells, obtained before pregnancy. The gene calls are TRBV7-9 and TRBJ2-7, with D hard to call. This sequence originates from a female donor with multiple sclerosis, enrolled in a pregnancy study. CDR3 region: CASSPDTYEQYF. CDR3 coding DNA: TGTGCCAGCAGTCCAGACACCTACGAGCAGTACTTC. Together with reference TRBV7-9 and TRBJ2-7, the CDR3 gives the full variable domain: DTGVSQNPRHKITKRGQNVTFRCDPISEHNRLYWYRQTLGQGPEFLTYFQNEAQLEKSRLLSDRFSAERPKGSFSTLEIQRTEQGDSAMYLCASSPDTYEQYFGPGTRLTVT.